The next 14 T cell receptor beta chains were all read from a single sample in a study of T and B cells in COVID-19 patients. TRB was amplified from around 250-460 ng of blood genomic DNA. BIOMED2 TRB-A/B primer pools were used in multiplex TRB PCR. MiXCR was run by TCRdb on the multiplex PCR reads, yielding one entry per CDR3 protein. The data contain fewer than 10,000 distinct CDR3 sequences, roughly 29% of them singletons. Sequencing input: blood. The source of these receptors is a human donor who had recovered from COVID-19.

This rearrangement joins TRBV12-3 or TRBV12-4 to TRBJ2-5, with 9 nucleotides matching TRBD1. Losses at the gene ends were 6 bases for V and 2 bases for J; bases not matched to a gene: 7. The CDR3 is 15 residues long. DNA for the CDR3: TGTGCCAGCAGCCACGACAGGGGGAAACAAGAGACCCAGTACTTC. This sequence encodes CASSHDRGKQETQYF.

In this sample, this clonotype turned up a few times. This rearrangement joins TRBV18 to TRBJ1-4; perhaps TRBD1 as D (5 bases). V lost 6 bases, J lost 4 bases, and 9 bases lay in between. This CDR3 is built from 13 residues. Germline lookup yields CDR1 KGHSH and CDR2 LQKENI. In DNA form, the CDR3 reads TGTGCCAGCTCCCCGGGACTTAATGAAAAACTGTTTTTT. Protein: CASSPGLNEKLFF.

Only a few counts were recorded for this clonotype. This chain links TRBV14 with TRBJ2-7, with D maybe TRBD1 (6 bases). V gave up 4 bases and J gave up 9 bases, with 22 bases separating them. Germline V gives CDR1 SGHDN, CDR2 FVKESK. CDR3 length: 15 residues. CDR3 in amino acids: CASSLDRSASRVQYF. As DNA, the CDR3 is TGTGCCAGCAGCCTAGACAGGTCCGCGTCTCGTGTGCAGTACTTC.

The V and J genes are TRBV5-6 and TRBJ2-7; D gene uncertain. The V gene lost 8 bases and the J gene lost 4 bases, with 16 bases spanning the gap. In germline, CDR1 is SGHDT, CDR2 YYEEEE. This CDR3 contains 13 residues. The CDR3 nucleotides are TGTGCCAGAACGGGCCCGCACCCTTACGAGCAGTACTTC. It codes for CARTGPHPYEQYF. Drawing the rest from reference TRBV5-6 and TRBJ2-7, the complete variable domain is DAGVTQSPTHLIKTRGQQVTLRCSPKSGHDTVSWYQQALGQGPQFIFQYYEEEERQRGNFPDRFSGHQFPNYSSELNVNALLLGDSALYLCARTGPHPYEQYFGPGTRLTVT.

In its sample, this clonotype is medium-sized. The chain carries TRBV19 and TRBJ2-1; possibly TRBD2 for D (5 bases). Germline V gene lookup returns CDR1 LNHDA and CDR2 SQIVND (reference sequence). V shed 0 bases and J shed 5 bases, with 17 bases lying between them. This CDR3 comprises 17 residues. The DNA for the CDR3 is TGTGCCAGTAGTATAGATCCCAGGCGGGTCGGTAACAATGAGCAGTTCTTC. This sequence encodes CASSIDPRRVGNNEQFF.

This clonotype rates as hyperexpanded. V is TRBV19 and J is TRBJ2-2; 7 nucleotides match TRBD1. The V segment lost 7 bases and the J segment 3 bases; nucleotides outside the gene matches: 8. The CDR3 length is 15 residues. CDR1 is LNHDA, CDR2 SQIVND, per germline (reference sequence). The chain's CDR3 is CASNSGTEHTGELFF. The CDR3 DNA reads TGTGCCAGTAATTCAGGGACAGAACACACCGGGGAGCTGTTTTTT.

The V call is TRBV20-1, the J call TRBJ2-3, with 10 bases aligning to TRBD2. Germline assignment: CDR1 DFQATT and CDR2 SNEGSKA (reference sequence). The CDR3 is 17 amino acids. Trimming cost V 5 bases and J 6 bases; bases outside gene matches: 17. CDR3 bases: TGCAGTGCTGGAGGGGGAAGCAGCGGGGGGGCTCCCGATACGCAGTATTTT. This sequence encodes CSAGGGSSGGAPDTQYF.

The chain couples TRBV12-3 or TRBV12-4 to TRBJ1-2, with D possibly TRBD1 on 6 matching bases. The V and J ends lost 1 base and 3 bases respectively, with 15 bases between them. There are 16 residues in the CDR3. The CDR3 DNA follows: TGTGCCAGCAGTTTAGACCACAGGGTGGTCGACTATGGCTACACCTTC. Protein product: CASSLDHRVVDYGYTF.

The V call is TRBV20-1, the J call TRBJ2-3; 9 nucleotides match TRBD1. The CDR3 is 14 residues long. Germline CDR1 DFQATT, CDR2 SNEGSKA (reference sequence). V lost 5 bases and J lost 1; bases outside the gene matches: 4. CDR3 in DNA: TGCAGTGCTGAAACAGGGGGCGGCACAGATACGCAGTATTTT. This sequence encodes CSAETGGGTDTQYF.

For the CDR3, the DNA is TGTGCCAGCAGCTCTGGGGACAGGGGTGGCGAGCAGTACTTC. Its translation is CASSSGDRGGEQYF. The chain recombines TRBV7-9 with TRBJ2-7; 10 positions agree with TRBD1. In germline, CDR1 is SEHNR, CDR2 FQNEAQ (reference sequence). The CDR3 is 14 amino acids. V lost 4 bases, J lost 6 bases, and 6 bases stayed unmatched.

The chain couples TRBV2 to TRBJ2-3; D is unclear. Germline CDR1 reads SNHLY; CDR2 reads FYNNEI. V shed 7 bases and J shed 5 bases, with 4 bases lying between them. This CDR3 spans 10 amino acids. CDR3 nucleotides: TGTGCCAGCACGTTAGATACGCAGTATTTT. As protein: CASTLDTQYF. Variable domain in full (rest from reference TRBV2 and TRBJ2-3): EPEVTQTPSHQVTQMGQEVILRCVPISNHLYFYWYRQILGQKVEFLVSFYNNEISEKSEIFDDQFSVERPDGSNFTLKIRSTKLEDSAMYFCASTLDTQYFGPGTRLTVL.

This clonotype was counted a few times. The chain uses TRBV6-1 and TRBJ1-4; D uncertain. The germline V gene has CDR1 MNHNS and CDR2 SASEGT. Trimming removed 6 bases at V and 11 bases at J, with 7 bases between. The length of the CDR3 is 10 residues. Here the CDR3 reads CASREQKLFF. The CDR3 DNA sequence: TGTGCCAGCAGGGAACAGAAACTGTTTTTT.

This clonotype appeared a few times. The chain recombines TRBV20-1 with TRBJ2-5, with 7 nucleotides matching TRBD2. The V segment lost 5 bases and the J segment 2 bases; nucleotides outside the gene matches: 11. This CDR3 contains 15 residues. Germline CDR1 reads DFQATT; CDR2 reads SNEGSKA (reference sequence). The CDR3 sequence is CSAWGGTRGQETQYF. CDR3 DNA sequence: TGCAGTGCTTGGGGGGGGACCCGAGGGCAAGAGACCCAGTACTTC.

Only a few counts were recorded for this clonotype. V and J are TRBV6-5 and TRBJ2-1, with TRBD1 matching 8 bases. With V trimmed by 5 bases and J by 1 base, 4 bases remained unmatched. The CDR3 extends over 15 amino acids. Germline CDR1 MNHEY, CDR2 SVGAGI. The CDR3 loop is CASSSRQGSYNEQFF. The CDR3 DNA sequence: TGTGCCAGCAGTAGTAGACAGGGGTCCTACAATGAGCAGTTCTTC.